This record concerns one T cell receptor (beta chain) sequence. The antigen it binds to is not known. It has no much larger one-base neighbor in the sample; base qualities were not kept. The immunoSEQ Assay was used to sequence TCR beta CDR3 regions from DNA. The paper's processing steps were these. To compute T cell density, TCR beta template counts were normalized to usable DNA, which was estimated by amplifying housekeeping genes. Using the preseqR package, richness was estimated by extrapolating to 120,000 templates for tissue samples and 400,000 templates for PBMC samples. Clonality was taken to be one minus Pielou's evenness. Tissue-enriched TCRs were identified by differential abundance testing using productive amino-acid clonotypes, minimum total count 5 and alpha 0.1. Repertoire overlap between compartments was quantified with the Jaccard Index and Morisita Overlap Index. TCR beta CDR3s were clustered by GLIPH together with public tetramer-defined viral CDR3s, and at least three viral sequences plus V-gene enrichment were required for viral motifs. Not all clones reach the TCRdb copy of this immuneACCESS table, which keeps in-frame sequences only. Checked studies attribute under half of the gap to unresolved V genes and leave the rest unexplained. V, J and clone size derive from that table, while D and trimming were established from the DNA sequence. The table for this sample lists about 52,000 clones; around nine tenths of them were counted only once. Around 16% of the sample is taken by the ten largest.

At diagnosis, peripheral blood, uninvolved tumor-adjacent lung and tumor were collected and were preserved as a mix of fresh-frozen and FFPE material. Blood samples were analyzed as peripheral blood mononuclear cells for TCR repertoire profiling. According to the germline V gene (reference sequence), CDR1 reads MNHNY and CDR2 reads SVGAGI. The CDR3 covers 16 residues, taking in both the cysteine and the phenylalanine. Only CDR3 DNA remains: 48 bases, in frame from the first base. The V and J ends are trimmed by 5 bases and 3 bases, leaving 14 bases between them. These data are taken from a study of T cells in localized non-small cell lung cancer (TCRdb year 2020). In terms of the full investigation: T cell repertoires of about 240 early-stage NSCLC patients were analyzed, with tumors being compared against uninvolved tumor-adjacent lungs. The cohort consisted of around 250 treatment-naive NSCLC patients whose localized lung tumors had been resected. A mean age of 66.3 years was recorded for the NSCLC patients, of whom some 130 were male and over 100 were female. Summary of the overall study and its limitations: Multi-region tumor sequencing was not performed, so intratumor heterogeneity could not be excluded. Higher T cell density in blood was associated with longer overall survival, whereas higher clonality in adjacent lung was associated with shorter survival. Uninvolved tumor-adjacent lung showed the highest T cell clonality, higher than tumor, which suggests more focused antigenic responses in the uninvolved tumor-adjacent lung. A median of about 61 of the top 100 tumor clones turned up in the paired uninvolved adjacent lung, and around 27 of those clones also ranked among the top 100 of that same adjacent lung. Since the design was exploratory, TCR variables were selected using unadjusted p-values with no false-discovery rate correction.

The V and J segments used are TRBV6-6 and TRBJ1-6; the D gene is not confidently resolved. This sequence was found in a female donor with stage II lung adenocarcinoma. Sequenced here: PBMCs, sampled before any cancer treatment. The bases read TGTGCCAGCAGTCAGACTAAGGCGGACTATAATTCACCCCTCCACTTT. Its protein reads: CASSQTKADYNSPLHF.